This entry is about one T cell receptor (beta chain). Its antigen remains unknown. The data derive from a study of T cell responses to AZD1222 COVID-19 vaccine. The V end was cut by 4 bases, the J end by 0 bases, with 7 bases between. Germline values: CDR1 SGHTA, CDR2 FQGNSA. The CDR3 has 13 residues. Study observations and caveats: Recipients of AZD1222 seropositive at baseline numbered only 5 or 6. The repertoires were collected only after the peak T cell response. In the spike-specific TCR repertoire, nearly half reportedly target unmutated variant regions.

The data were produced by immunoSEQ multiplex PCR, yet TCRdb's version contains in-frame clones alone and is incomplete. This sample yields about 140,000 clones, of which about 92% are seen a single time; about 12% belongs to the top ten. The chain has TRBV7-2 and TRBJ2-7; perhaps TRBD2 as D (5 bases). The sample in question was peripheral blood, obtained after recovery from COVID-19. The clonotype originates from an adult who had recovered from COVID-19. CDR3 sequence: CASSSGYSYEQYF. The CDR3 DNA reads TGTGCCAGCAGCTCGGGGTACTCCTACGAGCAGTACTTC.